A selection of T cell receptor beta chains follows, all from one sample in a study of T cells in Graves' hyperthyroidism and ophthalmopathy. TCRdb reprocessed the multiplex PCR reads with MiXCR, giving one entry per CDR3 protein. This table holds 350,000 to 400,000 distinct CDR3 sequences, around 14% found once. Sample: blood. The receptors were sampled from a young woman with Graves' hyperthyroidism. Each CDR3 is given with its conserved first and last residue. A D gene is named only where the DNA matches it firmly. Clone sizes are given selectively: once, few, many, or a class where the clone is expanded.

cdr3_aa | cdr3_nt | clone_size | j_call | v_call | d_call
CASSRSLTGGTWEQFF | TGTGCCAGCAGCCGATCACTAACGGGAGGGACGTGGGAGCAGTTCTTC | - | TRBJ2-1 | TRBV7-2 | TRBD2
CASFEKNTGELFF | TGTGCCAGTTTTGAGAAGAACACCGGGGAGCTGTTTTTT | many | TRBJ2-2 | TRBV6-1 | -
CASSFAQEHTEAFF | TGTGCCAGCAGCTTTGCCCAAGAACACACTGAAGCTTTCTTT | - | TRBJ1-1 | TRBV5-5 | -
CAWSPRISYEQYF | TGTGCCTGGAGTCCCAGGATCTCCTACGAGCAGTACTTC | - | TRBJ2-7 | TRBV30 | -
CASSYAGSTTGDTQYF | TGTGCCAGCAGTTATGCCGGGTCGACCACTGGGGATACGCAGTATTTT | few | TRBJ2-3 | TRBV6-5 | -
CASRYSNEQFF | TGTGCCAGCAGGTATAGCAATGAGCAGTTCTTC | - | TRBJ2-1 | TRBV6-5 | -
CASSQGGQGALETQYF | TGTGCCAGCAGCCAGGGAGGACAGGGGGCTTTGGAGACCCAGTACTTC | few | TRBJ2-5 | TRBV3-1 | TRBD1
CASSLGRDQSHEQFF | TGTGCCAGCAGCTTAGGACGGGATCAGAGCCATGAGCAGTTCTTC | many | TRBJ2-1 | TRBV7-2 | -
CAWGTGRRADTQYF | TGTGCCTGGGGTACCGGGAGAAGGGCAGATACGCAGTATTTT | many | TRBJ2-3 | TRBV30 | -
CSAKDSQETQYF | TGCAGTGCTAAGGACAGCCAAGAGACCCAGTACTTC | few | TRBJ2-5 | TRBV20-1 | -
CASSALAGGRQETQYF | TGTGCCAGCAGCGCACTAGCGGGAGGGCGGCAAGAGACCCAGTACTTC | few | TRBJ2-5 | TRBV9 | TRBD2
CSFGSDPGLTDTQYF | TGCAGCTTTGGATCAGATCCAGGCCTCACAGATACGCAGTATTTT | - | TRBJ2-3 | TRBV29-1 | -
CASSTGQGKEGYEQYF | TGTGCCAGCAGTACCGGACAGGGGAAAGAGGGATACGAGCAGTACTTC | - | TRBJ2-7 | TRBV27 | TRBD1
CASRPKSGLAGGRGSYEQYF | TGCGCCAGCAGGCCGAAGTCGGGACTAGCGGGAGGCCGGGGATCCTACGAGCAGTACTTC | many | TRBJ2-7 | TRBV5-1 | TRBD2
CASSLDGAGGFIDTQYF | TGTGCCAGCAGCTTGGATGGAGCAGGGGGGTTCATCGATACGCAGTATTTT | many | TRBJ2-3 | TRBV5-6 | -
CASSKGRGLGEKNIQYF | TGTGCCAGCAGCAAAGGGAGGGGGTTGGGGGAAAAAAACATTCAGTACTTC | few | TRBJ2-4 | TRBV3-1 | -
CASSQVGHEQYF | TGTGCCAGCAGCCAAGTCGGGCACGAGCAGTACTTC | many | TRBJ2-7 | TRBV3-1 | -
CASSAFIQGASYGYTF | TGTGCCAGCAGCGCTTTTATACAGGGGGCGTCCTATGGCTACACCTTC | many | TRBJ1-2 | TRBV11-2 | TRBD1
CSVPSSTEAFF | TGCAGTGTTCCCAGTAGCACTGAAGCTTTCTTT | many | TRBJ1-1 | TRBV20-1 | -
CASSQGPSSSYNSPLHF | TGTGCCAGCAGCCAAGGTCCATCTAGCTCCTATAATTCACCCCTCCACTTT | few | TRBJ1-6 | TRBV3-1 | -
CASSTMSSYNEQFF | TGTGCCAGCAGCACGATGAGCTCCTACAATGAGCAGTTCTTC | - | TRBJ2-1 | TRBV14 | -
CASSWNAGEPSYEQYF | TGTGCCAGCAGTTGGAATGCAGGGGAGCCCTCCTACGAGCAGTACTTC | many | TRBJ2-7 | TRBV27 | -
CAWSVSVNTEAFF | TGTGCCTGGAGTGTATCAGTGAACACTGAAGCTTTCTTT | many | TRBJ1-1 | TRBV30 | -